A single sample gave rise to the 32 T cell receptor beta chains below, sequenced in a study of OX40 agonist ivuxolimab in advanced cancers. Clones were sequenced by immunoSEQ multiplex PCR, and TCRdb holds only the in-frame ones, with some missing. The table includes roughly 92,000 clones, around 90% detected once. Sequences were derived from CD4+ or CD8+ T cells sorted from blood, sampled in a trial of the OX40 agonist ivuxolimab. The receptors here all came from an adult with an advanced solid tumor such as melanoma, head and neck, liver or kidney cancer.

This sequence joins TRBV14 and TRBJ2-3; D is undetermined. Germline CDR1 SGHDN, CDR2 FVKESK. V was pared by 0 bases and J by 1 base, with 14 bases between. The CDR3 covers 17 residues. Here the CDR3 DNA reads TGTGCCAGCAGCCAAGATCCCTTCGATGTGGGCACAGATACGCAGTATTTT. It encodes CASSQDPFDVGTDTQYF.

The chain employs TRBV27 and TRBJ1-1; possible D gene TRBD1, 6 bases. This CDR3 comprises 14 residues. V was pared by 8 bases and J by 2 bases, with 15 bases between. Germline CDR1 MNHEY, CDR2 SMNVEV (reference sequence). CDR3 nucleotide sequence: TGTGCCAGCGCTGCGGACAGTCCAAACACTGAAGCTTTCTTT. Translating gives CASAADSPNTEAFF.

This clone turned up a few times. The chain joins TRBV5-1 to TRBJ1-1; a weak D match, TRBD1 (5 bases). V lost 3 bases, J lost 5 bases, and 20 bases lay in between. The germline V gene encodes CDR1 SGHRS and CDR2 YFSETQ. The CDR3 sequence is 16 residues long. The CDR3, as DNA: TGCGCCAGCAGCTGGGATCGGGGGGAGAGCAATACTGAAGCTTTCTTT. It yields the protein CASSWDRGESNTEAFF.

The CDR3: CSVVQGRTVLYTQYF. The CDR3 nucleotides are TGCAGCGTCGTACAGGGGCGCACAGTCCTCTATACGCAGTATTTT. This chain uses TRBV29-1 with TRBJ2-3; the match to TRBD1 covers 7 bases. Germline-derived CDR1 and CDR2 are SQVTM and ANQGSEA. This CDR3 is 15 amino acids long. V dropped 6 bases and J dropped 7; count of bases not matched to a gene: 16.

The rearrangement uses TRBV19 and TRBJ2-7, with D uncertain. Germline V gene lookup returns CDR1 LNHDA and CDR2 SQIVND (reference sequence). There are 13 residues in the CDR3. V dropped 8 bases and J dropped 1 base, with 12 bases sitting between them. The CDR3 DNA reads TGTGCCAGTGCCCCCGGTTTTTCCTACGAGCAGTACTTC. Protein product: CASAPGFSYEQYF.

This chain joins TRBV6-1 and TRBJ2-5, with D perhaps TRBD1 (6 bases). CDR1 and CDR2 from the germline V gene are MNHNS and SASEGT. The CDR3 extends over 15 amino acids. Trimming pared 2 bases from V and 4 bases from J, leaving 14 bases between. The CDR3 reads CASSERGHLTETQYF. Here the CDR3 DNA reads TGTGCCAGCAGTGAAAGGGGACACCTAACAGAGACCCAGTACTTC.

The chain recombines TRBV6-1 with TRBJ2-7; D possibly corresponds to TRBD2 (6 bases). V was trimmed by 3 bases and J by 1 base, leaving 13 bases between them. The CDR3 contains 15 residues. Per the germline V gene, CDR1 is MNHNS and CDR2 is SASEGT. CDR3 in amino acids: CASSDPGLSSYEQYF. The CDR3 DNA sequence: TGTGCCAGCAGTGACCCGGGACTTTCTTCCTACGAGCAGTACTTC.

V and J are TRBV2 and TRBJ1-1; tentative D call: TRBD1 (5 bases). This CDR3 contains 12 residues. Trimming stripped 8 bases from V and 1 base from J, with 8 bases between. In germline, CDR1 is SNHLY, CDR2 FYNNEI. CDR3 DNA sequence: TGTGCCAGCTTGACAGCGAACACTGAAGCTTTCTTT. This encodes CASLTANTEAFF.

The V gene is TRBV2, the J gene TRBJ1-5; TRBD1 matches 7 bases. The germline gives CDR1 SNHLY, CDR2 FYNNEI. Losses at the gene ends were 6 bases for V and 0 bases for J; bases not matched to a gene: 11. This CDR3 contains 17 residues. CDR3 region: CASSDRDRSYSNQPQHF. The CDR3 DNA reads TGTGCCAGCAGCGACAGGGACAGATCATATAGCAATCAGCCCCAGCATTTT.

J is TRBJ2-1 and V is TRBV19; 9 bases line up with TRBD1. After removal of 7 bases from V and 5 bases from J, the junction contained 9 bases not matched to a gene. The CDR3 has 15 amino acids. Looked up from germline, CDR1 is LNHDA and CDR2 is SQIVND (reference sequence). The CDR3 here is CASTQLGTGNNEQFF. The CDR3, as DNA: TGTGCCAGTACTCAACTCGGGACAGGGAACAATGAGCAGTTCTTC.

In its sample, this clone was seen once. The chain carries TRBV7-8 and TRBJ1-5; D is perhaps TRBD1 (5 bases). Germline values: CDR1 SGHVS, CDR2 FQNEAQ. V shed 4 bases and J shed 0 bases, with 13 bases lying between them. The CDR3 is made up of 16 amino acids. The CDR3 sequence is CASSSGRVISNQPQHF. The CDR3 coding sequence is TGTGCCAGCAGCTCCGGCAGGGTGATTAGCAATCAGCCCCAGCATTTT.

The DNA for the CDR3 is TGTGCCAGCAGTGACCCAGGGGGCGGGTTGGGCTACACCTTC. Its translation is CASSDPGGGLGYTF. V usage is TRBV28 and J usage is TRBJ1-2; TRBD1 matches at 8 bases. V shed 5 bases, J shed 8 bases, and the junction held 10 bases outside the gene matches. Per germline, CDR1 MDHEN and CDR2 SYDVKM. This CDR3 contains 14 residues.

The V gene is TRBV5-4, the J gene TRBJ2-5; tentatively, D is TRBD1 or TRBD2 (6 bases each). Germline V lookup: CDR1 SGHNT, CDR2 YYREEE (reference sequence). The CDR3 is made up of 17 amino acids. Trimming removed 4 bases from V and 5 bases from J, with 24 bases in between. The CDR3 region is CASSPGAGGGRGETQYF. CDR3 bases: TGTGCCAGCAGCCCTGGTGCCGGGGGCGGAAGAGGGGAGACCCAGTACTTC.

The J gene is TRBJ1-1, the V gene TRBV6-5, with TRBD1 identical over 7 bases. Trimming cost V 7 bases and J 5 bases; bases outside gene matches: 7. Per germline, CDR1 MNHEY and CDR2 SVGAGI. The CDR3 totals 13 residues. As DNA, the CDR3 is TGTGCCAGCAATGAGGGGGCGCGAACTGAAGCTTTCTTT. Protein: CASNEGARTEAFF.

This clone was counted once. The chain joins TRBV7-9 to TRBJ2-5; D assignment may be TRBD1 or TRBD2 (6 bases each). This CDR3 has 15 amino acids. From germline, CDR1 is SEHNR and CDR2 FQNEAQ (reference sequence). V was pared by 1 base and J by 11 bases, with 20 bases between. The CDR3 protein is CASSLVSQGRGEQYF. CDR3 bases: TGTGCCAGCAGCTTAGTTTCCCAGGGAAGGGGGGAGCAGTACTTC.

This clone was detected once. V usage is TRBV30 and J usage is TRBJ1-2, with 7 positions matching TRBD1. The CDR3 runs 14 residues. The ends lost 3 bases at V and 8 bases at J; junction bases unmatched: 12. Germline-derived CDR1 and CDR2 are GTSNPN and SVGIG (reference sequence). The CDR3 spells CAWRFICGRGGYTF. The CDR3 bases are TGTGCCTGGAGGTTTATCTGCGGCAGGGGGGGCTACACCTTC.

V is TRBV28 and J is TRBJ1-1; 10 bases are a match to TRBD1. The CDR3 spans 18 residues. Unmatched junction bases numbered 9, after V lost 2 bases and J lost 0 bases. Germline V lookup: CDR1 MDHEN, CDR2 SYDVKM. DNA for the CDR3: TGTGCCAGCAGTTTAGGGGGTGGGACAGGGGCGATGAACACTGAAGCTTTCTTT. It specifies CASSLGGGTGAMNTEAFF.

This chain uses TRBV2 with TRBJ2-7, with D unclear. V shed 5 bases and J shed 0 bases, with 8 bases lying between them. CDR3 length: 13 amino acids. CDR1 SNHLY and CDR2 FYNNEI come from the germline V gene. CDR3 residues: CASSSTVSYEQYF. CDR3 nucleotide sequence: TGTGCCAGCAGTTCGACGGTCTCCTACGAGCAGTACTTC.

The chain recombines TRBV5-6 with TRBJ2-3; TRBD2 aligns across 10 bases. The junction had 8 bases not matched to a gene; V was cut back by 1 base and J by 0 bases. The length of the CDR3 is 18 residues. Germline CDR1 is SGHDT and CDR2 is YYEEEE. This CDR3 reads CASSLLASGGSSTDTQYF. The CDR3 nucleotides read TGTGCCAGCAGCTTGTTGGCTAGCGGGGGTTCTAGCACAGATACGCAGTATTTT.

This chain uses TRBV23-1 with TRBJ1-1, with D perhaps matching TRBD1 (5 bases). TRBV23-1 is an ORF, with its function uncertain. Trimming took off 1 base at V and 10 bases at J, with 19 bases between the two ends. The CDR3 extends over 15 amino acids. CDR3 nucleotide sequence: TGCGCCAGCAGTCAATGCGTCGGCAGGGCTGGAGGAGCTTTCTTT. Translation: CASSQCVGRAGGAFF.

The chain recombines TRBV19 with TRBJ1-1; D is possibly TRBD1 (6 bases). This CDR3 is 15 amino acids long. In germline, CDR1 is LNHDA, CDR2 SQIVND (reference sequence). V lost 3 bases, J lost 8 bases, and 19 bases lay in between. CDR3 amino acids: CASSIRGGSVHEAFF. The CDR3 nucleotides are TGTGCCAGTAGTATTCGGGGGGGCTCGGTCCACGAAGCTTTCTTT.

V and J are TRBV11-2 and TRBJ1-1, with 7 positions matching TRBD1. The CDR3 extends over 13 amino acids. The junction had 6 bases not matched to a gene; V was cut back by 6 bases and J by 5 bases. CDR1 and CDR2 from the germline V gene are SGHAT and FQNNGV. The CDR3 coding sequence is TGTGCCAGCAGTTTCGGACAGGCAACTGAAGCTTTCTTT. Its translation is CASSFGQATEAFF.

V usage is TRBV27 and J usage is TRBJ1-1; D call uncertain. Trimming removed 5 bases from V and 0 bases from J, with 10 bases in between. This CDR3 has 14 residues. The germline CDR1 and CDR2 sequences are MNHEY and SMNVEV (reference sequence). The CDR3 DNA reads as TGTGCCAGCAGTCCTGGATCTCTGAACACTGAAGCTTTCTTT. Residues: CASSPGSLNTEAFF.

This clone was picked up one time. The V and J genes are TRBV9 and TRBJ2-7, with D tentatively TRBD1 (5 bases). Per the germline V gene, CDR1 is SGDLS and CDR2 is YYNGEE. This CDR3 is built from 15 residues. Trimming shortened V by 0 bases and J by 2 bases, and 12 bases separated the two germline ends. This CDR3 is CASSVGPGSTYEQYF. CDR3 DNA sequence: TGTGCCAGCAGCGTAGGTCCAGGGTCGACCTACGAGCAGTACTTC.

The CDR3 coding sequence is TGTGCCAGCAGCTGGCCGGGACAGGGTAAAAACACCGGGGAGCTGTTTTTT. This codes for CASSWPGQGKNTGELFF. The rearrangement links TRBV11-2 to TRBJ2-2; 9 bases are shared with TRBD1. The CDR3 loop spans 17 amino acids. Trimming cost V 4 bases and J 2 bases; bases outside gene matches: 8. Germline-derived CDR1 and CDR2 are SGHAT and FQNNGV.

This clone showed up just once. The chain employs TRBV27 and TRBJ2-6; D unclear. In germline, CDR1 is MNHEY, CDR2 SMNVEV (reference sequence). CDR3 length equals 16 residues. V was pared by 3 bases and J by 0 bases, with 9 bases between. CDR3: CASSLTIPSGANVLTF. For the CDR3, the DNA is TGTGCCAGCAGTTTGACAATTCCCTCTGGGGCCAACGTCCTGACTTTC.

CDR3: CASSPTGANSGNTIYF. In DNA, the CDR3 is TGTGCCAGCAGCCCGACAGGGGCGAACTCTGGAAACACCATATATTTT. This chain connects TRBV7-3 to TRBJ1-3; 8 positions agree with TRBD1. The V gene's germline CDR1 is SGHTA and CDR2 FQGTGA. The CDR3 consists of 16 residues. V lost 5 bases and J lost 0; bases outside the gene matches: 6.

This clone was recorded only once. The chain employs TRBV5-1 and TRBJ2-5; a weak D match, TRBD2 (6 bases). This CDR3 is 15 amino acids long. Between the trimmed V and J ends, which lost 4 bases and 2 bases, there was a span of 15 bases. Germline V lookup: CDR1 SGHRS, CDR2 YFSETQ. The CDR3 DNA sequence: TGCGCCAGCAGCCCCCTGGGGGGAGTTCAAGAGACCCAGTACTTC. Amino acids: CASSPLGGVQETQYF.

V is TRBV12-5 and J is TRBJ2-1; 8 nucleotides align to TRBD1. Germline CDR1 and CDR2: LGHNT and FRNRAP. Trimming removed 5 bases from V and 7 bases from J; junction bases left unmatched: 7. The CDR3 runs 14 residues. For the CDR3, the DNA is TGTGCTAGTGGTCTCCGGACAGGGAAAAATGAGCAGTTCTTC. Amino acids: CASGLRTGKNEQFF.

The rearrangement links TRBV5-4 to TRBJ2-5; TRBD1 matches 7 bases. This CDR3 is built from 13 residues. J lost 3 bases, V lost 6 bases, and 5 bases had no gene match. Germline loops: CDR1 SGHNT, CDR2 YYREEE (reference sequence). CDR3 protein: CASNLGQEETQYF. DNA for the CDR3: TGTGCCAGCAACCTAGGACAGGAAGAGACCCAGTACTTC.

This rearrangement joins TRBV27 to TRBJ2-1; D ambiguous. The CDR3 spans 15 residues. The germline V and J ends were trimmed by 7 bases and 3 bases, with 16 bases remaining between them. Germline V gene sequence: CDR1 MNHEY, CDR2 SMNVEV (reference sequence). The CDR3 DNA reads as TGTGCCAGCACCGTCCGAGGTTCCTACTACAATGAGCAGTTCTTC. Its protein product is CASTVRGSYYNEQFF.

This sequence joins TRBV7-8 and TRBJ2-7, with D maybe TRBD1 (5 bases). Trimming took 1 base from V and 6 from J, leaving 10 bases between them. Germline CDR1 reads SGHVS; CDR2 reads FQNEAQ. This CDR3 has 13 residues. The CDR3 nucleotides are TGTGCCAGCAGCTTAGGTACGACAGCCGAGCAGTACTTC. Translating it yields CASSLGTTAEQYF.